One and the same sample provided the 9 T cell receptor beta chains below, sequenced in a study of low-dose radiotherapy and immunotherapy resistance in tumors (dated by TCRdb to the early 2020s). The label giving this sample's time point can be read as: after trial treatment. The treatment or condition label, as the study defines it: LDRT plus nivolumab, ipilimumab, low-dose cyclophosphamide and aspirin (RACIN trial). The reads were generated on an Illumina HiSeq 2500. First-strand cDNA was synthesized using Superscript III and a set of TRAV- and TRBV-specific primers, so that both TCRalpha and TCRbeta chains were covered. TCRs were amplified with Phusion for about 20 PCR cycles using a constant-region primer together with the adapter attached to the V primers. TCRdb trimmed the raw reads at Q25, called clones with MiXCR and kept productive beta chains. When rows share a CDR3 protein, they turn into one entry using the most common DNA and genes. For this sample the table gives 75,000 to 95,000 distinct CDR3 sequences, of which less than 25% were detected only once. More than 10% of the sample is taken by the ten largest.

The material sequenced was PBMCs, taken after low-dose radiotherapy plus immunotherapy. The receptors were sampled from a female donor with ovarian cancer.

In this sample, this clonotype turned up many times. The chain employs TRBV5-6 and TRBJ2-7; 9 nucleotides align to TRBD2. Germline CDR1 reads SGHDT; CDR2 reads YYEEEE. The CDR3 is 14 amino acids. J gave up 3 bases and V 5 bases, and 6 bases lay outside the gene matches. The CDR3 region is CASRPAGGHYEQYF. Written as DNA, the CDR3 is TGTGCCAGCAGACCGGCGGGGGGGCACTACGAGCAGTACTTC.

This clonotype was recorded many times. V is TRBV20-1 and J is TRBJ2-2, with 10 bases identical to TRBD2. With 0 bases clipped from V and 2 bases from J, the junction kept 6 bases outside the gene matches. This CDR3 region has 17 residues. Germline V CDR1 and CDR2: DFQATT, SNEGSKA (reference sequence). CDR3 sequence: CSARDGSGGANTGELFF. CDR3 nucleotide sequence: TGCAGTGCTAGAGATGGAAGCGGGGGGGCTAACACCGGGGAGCTGTTTTTT.

This clonotype was counted many times. The chain employs TRBV5-1 and TRBJ2-7; 9 bases agree with TRBD1. The germline V gene encodes CDR1 SGHRS and CDR2 YFSETQ. The length of the CDR3 is 15 residues. The J segment lost 1 base and the V segment lost 4 bases, leaving 6 bases of the junction unmatched. In DNA, the CDR3 is TGCGCCAGCAGCCCGGGGACAGGGCAGTCCTACGAGCAGTACTTC. Protein product: CASSPGTGQSYEQYF. Full variable domain (outside the CDR3, taken from reference TRBV5-1 and TRBJ2-7): KAGVTQTPRYLIKTRGQQVTLSCSPISGHRSVSWYQQTPGQGLQFLFEYFSETQRNKGNFPGRFSGRQFSNSRSEMNVSTLELGDSALYLCASSPGTGQSYEQYFGPGTRLTVT.

At least ten counts were recorded for this clonotype. The chain carries TRBV27 and TRBJ1-2; D is unresolved. The CDR3 consists of 14 residues. The V and J ends lost 6 bases and 1 base respectively, with 12 bases between them. In germline, CDR1 is MNHEY, CDR2 SMNVEV (reference sequence). The CDR3 DNA follows: TGTGCCAGCAGACCTTCCGGGGATAACTATGGCTACACCTTC. Amino acids: CASRPSGDNYGYTF.

This clonotype was observed many times. The chain employs TRBV7-9 and TRBJ2-1, with 8 bases aligning to TRBD2. The ends lost 2 bases at V and 10 bases at J; junction bases unmatched: 7. From germline, CDR1 is SEHNR and CDR2 FQNEAQ (reference sequence). The CDR3 length is 14 residues. This CDR3 reads CASSLIGTSSEQFF. CDR3 nucleotides: TGTGCCAGCAGCTTAATCGGGACTAGTAGCGAGCAGTTCTTC.

This clonotype was observed a handful of times. The DNA is omitted, as the CDR3 cannot be located on it reliably, and the CDR3 follows TCRdb's listing. V is TRBV24-1 and J is TRBJ2-2; no DNA check was done on the table's D call, TRBD1. The CDR3 length equals 18 residues, ends included. Germline CDR1 and CDR2: KGHDR and SFDVKD. Here the CDR3 reads CATSEPRQNTGELFFFFF.

The chain carries TRBV7-9 and TRBJ2-1, with 8 nucleotides matching TRBD2. Germline V gene data show CDR1 as SEHNR and CDR2 as FQNEAQ (reference sequence). There are 17 residues in the CDR3. The V and J ends lost 5 bases and 0 bases, in that order; junction bases with no gene match: 9. The CDR3 nucleotides are TGTGCCAGCAGCCCCGTTGGCGGGAGGAGCTCCTACAATGAGCAGTTCTTC. Encoded protein: CASSPVGGRSSYNEQFF.

Concerning this clonotype: This could be a read error, since a much larger clone is one nucleotide away. The chain uses TRBV4-3 and TRBJ1-3, with unresolved D. The CDR3 is 15 residues long. Germline values: CDR1 LGHNA, CDR2 YSLEER. The CDR3 DNA sequence: TGCGCCAGCAGCCAATTTTCGGAGATTGGAAACATCATATATTTT. This gives the protein CASSQFSEIGNIIYF.

This clonotype was seen many times. The chain is built from TRBV5-1 and TRBJ2-2; D call uncertain. Germline CDR1 SGHRS, CDR2 YFSETQ. V shed 2 bases and J shed 4 bases, with 9 bases lying between them. CDR3 length: 14 residues. The CDR3 loop is CASSFSRFTGELFF. CDR3 coding DNA: TGCGCCAGCAGCTTTAGTCGATTCACCGGGGAGCTGTTTTTT.